Included here is one T cell receptor (beta chain) sequence, with context. The data originate from a study of control samples from healthy donors and cancer patients. Germline lookup yields CDR1 KGHDR and CDR2 SFDVKD. This CDR3 is 11 amino acids long. Trimming took off 0 bases at V and 7 bases at J, with 2 bases between the two ends. Method: immunoSEQ multiplex PCR; TCRdb's copy keeps in-frame clones and lacks some. The sample comprises about 54,000 clones, roughly 96% of which are singletons, and 1.5% to 2% rests with the top ten. The chain is built from TRBV24-1 and TRBJ1-2; D not resolved. The TCR sequence derives from a woman aged 25-40 years in good health. The source material was blood. This CDR3 reads CATSDLGGYTF. The CDR3 bases are TGTGCCACCAGTGATTTGGGTGGCTACACCTTC.